These T cell receptor beta chains were read from a single sample in a study of blood T cell repertoires in COVID-19. Profiled with immunoSEQ multiplex PCR; TCRdb holds only in-frame clones, not every one. The data hold about 46,000 clones, with more than 75% observed a single time. Sequenced input: peripheral blood. These TCRs come from a human donor in a cohort sampled during active COVID-19. Both conserved end residues are part of each CDR3. The D gene is left open where the match is weak. Where a row states a size, it is once, few, many or the class of an expanded clone; other rows omit it.

clone size	V gene	D gene	J gene	CDR3 DNA	CDR3 protein
-	TRBV5-4	TRBD1	TRBJ2-7	TGTGCCAGCAGCCCAGACAGGGGTGTACACGAGCAGTACTTC	CASSPDRGVHEQYF
-	TRBV28	TRBD1	TRBJ2-7	TGTGCCAGCAGTTTAGTTGGGACAGGGAGCTACGAGCAGTACTTC	CASSLVGTGSYEQYF
-	TRBV4-1	-	TRBJ1-2	TGCGCCAGCAGCCAAGACGGGGTCGCTGGCTACACCTTC	CASSQDGVAGYTF
-	TRBV24-1	-	TRBJ2-3	TGTGCCACCAGTCGAAGGGGCTTGGCAGATACGCAGTATTTT	CATSRRGLADTQYF
-	TRBV6-7	TRBD2	TRBJ2-7	TGTGCCAGCGGTGTGCGGGGGGGCGAGCAGTACTTC	CASGVRGGEQYF
-	TRBV19	-	TRBJ1-6	TGTGCCAGTAGAACCGATGGGGCTTCCTATAATTCACCCCTCCACTTT	CASRTDGASYNSPLHF
once	TRBV18	-	TRBJ1-6	TGTGCCAGCTCATCGCAGGTTAGCTCCTATAATTCACCCCTCCACTTT	CASSSQVSSYNSPLHF
once	TRBV2	-	TRBJ2-7	TGTGCCAGCATTACGGGCTACGAGCAGTACTTC	CASITGYEQYF
-	TRBV11-3	TRBD1	TRBJ2-7	TGTGCCAGCAGCTTGGGGACAGGGCCCTACGAGCAGTACTTC	CASSLGTGPYEQYF
-	TRBV5-1	-	TRBJ1-1	TGCGCCAGCAGCTTGGACAGGAACACTGAAGCTTTCTTT	CASSLDRNTEAFF
-	TRBV9	-	TRBJ2-7	TGTGCCAGCAGCCCCCTAGGCAGCTCCTACGAGCAGTACTTC	CASSPLGSSYEQYF
-	TRBV5-1	TRBD1	TRBJ1-4	TGCGCCAGCAGGCAGACAGGGGGGTCTAATGAAAAACTGTTTTTT	CASRQTGGSNEKLFF
-	TRBV19	TRBD1	TRBJ1-6	TGTGCCAGTAGGGGGGACAGGTCCTCCTATAATTCACCCCTCCACTTT	CASRGDRSSYNSPLHF
-	TRBV4-1	-	TRBJ2-7	TGCGCCAGCAGCCTGCGGGACAGCGACTACGAGCAGTACTTC	CASSLRDSDYEQYF
few	TRBV3-1/TRBV3-2	TRBD2	TRBJ2-7	TGTGCCAGCAGCCAAGGGGGACTAGCGGGAAAGCAGTACTTC	CASSQGGLAGKQYF
-	TRBV6-6	TRBD1	TRBJ2-7	TGTGCCAGCAGTTTGCCGACAGGGGGGGCCTACGAGCAGTACTTC	CASSLPTGGAYEQYF
-	TRBV5-1	TRBD1	TRBJ1-2	TGCGCCAGCAGCTTGGAGGGGGCAAAGGGCTACACCTTC	CASSLEGAKGYTF
-	TRBV29-1	-	TRBJ2-6	TGCAGCGTCAGGGGCCGTGAGCGTGGTGGGGCCAACGTCCTGACTTTC	CSVRGRERGGANVLTF
-	TRBV7-6	-	TRBJ1-2	TGTGCCAGCAGCTTAGATTCGGTCGGCTACACCTTC	CASSLDSVGYTF
medium-sized	TRBV25-1	-	TRBJ2-7	TGTGCCAGCAGCCTCGGGGCCTACGAGCAGTACTTC	CASSLGAYEQYF
-	TRBV10-3	TRBD1	TRBJ1-1	TGTGCCATCAGCCTGGGACAGGGGGGTACTGAAGCTTTCTTT	CAISLGQGGTEAFF
-	TRBV5-4	-	TRBJ2-6	TGTGCCAGCAGCTTCGGTTCTGGGGCCAACGTCCTGACTTTC	CASSFGSGANVLTF
-	TRBV13	TRBD2	TRBJ2-1	TGTGCCAGCAGCTTAGTCGGAATTGACAGGGCCGCTAGCGGGAGTCGGTACAATGAGCAGTTCTTC	CASSLVGIDRAASGSRYNEQFF
-	TRBV28	TRBD1	TRBJ1-5	TGTGCCAGCACTACAGGGGGATTTCTCCAGCATTTT	CASTTGGFLQHF
-	TRBV28	TRBD2	TRBJ2-7	TGTGCCAGCAGCCCGACTAGCGGGAGATCGACCTACGAGCAGTACTTC	CASSPTSGRSTYEQYF
-	TRBV7-3	TRBD1	TRBJ2-7	TGTGCCAGCAGCTACCGGGGGACAGGGCCCTACGAGCAGTACTTC	CASSYRGTGPYEQYF
once	TRBV19	TRBD2	TRBJ2-2	TGTGCCAGTAGTGTAAAGCGGGGGACGAACACCGGGGAGCTGTTTTTT	CASSVKRGTNTGELFF
-	TRBV19	TRBD1	TRBJ1-1	TGTGCCAGTTTCCGAGAGCCGCGACAGGGGAGAGCTTTCTTT	CASFREPRQGRAFF
-	TRBV2	TRBD2	TRBJ2-7	TGTGCCAGCCTGGCTAGCGGGGAACGCGAGCAGTACTTC	CASLASGEREQYF
-	TRBV9	TRBD2	TRBJ2-7	TGTGCCAGCAGCCCACAAGCGACTAGCGGCTACGAGCAGTACTTC	CASSPQATSGYEQYF
-	TRBV29-1	TRBD1	TRBJ1-2	TGCAGCGCTGGGGGCGGGACAGGAGGCTACACCTTC	CSAGGGTGGYTF
-	TRBV28	-	TRBJ2-7	TGTGCCAGCAGTAGCCCCATAAACGGCCGGGACAAAGACTCCTACGAGCAGTACTTC	CASSSPINGRDKDSYEQYF
-	TRBV5-1	TRBD1	TRBJ2-5	TGCGCCAGCAGCTTACAGGGGGTCGAGACCCAGTACTTC	CASSLQGVETQYF
-	TRBV6-6	TRBD1	TRBJ1-2	TGTGCCAGCAGCGGGGACAGCAACTATGGCTACACCTTC	CASSGDSNYGYTF
-	TRBV18	TRBD1	TRBJ1-1	TGTGCCAGCTCACCGACGCGGGACAGGGGGAACACTGAAGCTTTCTTT	CASSPTRDRGNTEAFF
-	TRBV9	TRBD1	TRBJ2-7	TGTGCCAGCAGCCCAGGGACAGGCGGTGGCTCCTACGAGCAGTACTTC	CASSPGTGGGSYEQYF
-	TRBV3-1/TRBV3-2	-	TRBJ1-2	TGTGCCAGCAGCCAACAGGCTAACTATGGCTACACCTTC	CASSQQANYGYTF
-	TRBV14	TRBD2	TRBJ2-5	TGTGCCAGCAGCCACTTAGCGGGAAAAGAGACCCAGTACTTC	CASSHLAGKETQYF
-	TRBV27	TRBD1	TRBJ1-2	TGTGCCAGCAGTTCGGACAGGAACTATGGCTACACCTTC	CASSSDRNYGYTF
-	TRBV14	-	TRBJ2-1	TGTGCCAGCAGCCGACGAGCGGGTCCCCCAAATGAGCAGTTCTTC	CASSRRAGPPNEQFF
-	TRBV5-4	-	TRBJ2-3	TGTGCCAGCAGCAAGACAGCAAACACAGATACGCAGTATTTT	CASSKTANTDTQYF
-	TRBV6-4	TRBD1	TRBJ1-2	TGTGCCAGCAGTTCACAGGGGATCGGCCCCGGCGGCTATGGCTACACCTTC	CASSSQGIGPGGYGYTF
-	TRBV7-8	-	TRBJ2-1	TGTGCCAGCAGCTTAGCTGCGAGCTCCTACAATGAGCAGTTCTTC	CASSLAASSYNEQFF
-	TRBV5-4	-	TRBJ2-7	TGTGCCAGCAGCCCCCAACAGGGCCATCCGTACTTC	CASSPQQGHPYF
-	TRBV9	TRBD2	TRBJ2-7	TGTGCCAGCAGCGTAGGGGATAGCGGGGGGGTCAGGAGCTCCTACGAGCAGTACTTC	CASSVGDSGGVRSSYEQYF
-	TRBV2	TRBD2	TRBJ2-1	TGTGCCAACCGACCGGGACTAGCGGGGGAAGAGCAGTTCTTC	CANRPGLAGEEQFF
once	TRBV7-6	TRBD2	TRBJ2-1	TGTGCCAGCAGCATTAGCGGGGGGGCCTACAATGAGCAGTTCTTC	CASSISGGAYNEQFF
-	TRBV2	-	TRBJ1-4	TGTGCCAGCAGGGCGCCGGGACTGATTAATGAAAAACTGTTTTTT	CASRAPGLINEKLFF
-	TRBV27	-	TRBJ2-7	TGTGCCAGCAGTCCGGGACACTCCTACGAGCAGTACTTC	CASSPGHSYEQYF
-	TRBV7-9	TRBD2	TRBJ2-2	TGTGCCAGCAGCTTAGTGAGGCCTAGCGGTAACACCGGGGAGCTGTTTTTT	CASSLVRPSGNTGELFF
-	TRBV7-3	-	TRBJ2-6	TGTGCCAGCAGCTTTAGAGCCAACGTCCTGACTTTC	CASSFRANVLTF
-	TRBV29-1	TRBD2	TRBJ2-1	TGCAGCGCAGCCTCGGGACTAGCGGGAAAAGAGCAGTTCTTC	CSAASGLAGKEQFF